The 9 T cell receptor beta chains below were found in one sample sequenced in a study of blood T cell repertoires in COVID-19. Measured with immunoSEQ multiplex PCR; TCRdb has only the in-frame clones, and not every one. The sample lists some 60,000 clones, around 83% occurring once. Sequenced sample: peripheral blood. These receptors were collected from a human donor in a cohort sampled during active COVID-19.

This rearrangement joins TRBV18 to TRBJ2-7, with a weak D call TRBD1 (5 bases). The CDR3 is 14 amino acids. V lost 2 bases and J lost 0, with 8 bases in between. The V gene's germline CDR1 is KGHSH and CDR2 LQKENI. CDR3 sequence: CASSPRTISYEQYF. The DNA for the CDR3 is TGTGCCAGCTCACCAAGGACAATCTCCTACGAGCAGTACTTC.

This chain connects TRBV15 to TRBJ2-7, with 8 bases aligning to TRBD2. There are 15 residues in the CDR3. The V and J ends lost 3 bases and 3 bases, in that order; junction bases with no gene match: 7. CDR1 is LNHNV, CDR2 YYDKDF, per germline (reference sequence). CDR3 sequence: CATSSEIAGSYEQYF. CDR3 sequence (DNA): TGTGCCACCAGCAGCGAAATAGCGGGAAGCTACGAGCAGTACTTC.

This rearrangement joins TRBV7-2 to TRBJ2-3; D is possibly TRBD2 (7 bases). There are 14 residues in the CDR3. Germline V gene data show CDR1 as SGHTA and CDR2 as FQGNSA. Deletions cut 2 bases from V and 10 bases from J, with 16 bases between. CDR3: CASSLRGGAGAQYF. The CDR3 bases are TGTGCCAGCAGCTTACGAGGGGGGGCGGGAGCGCAGTATTTT.

The table lists this clone with a few counts. V and J are TRBV6-4 and TRBJ1-2; 7 positions match TRBD1. Per the germline V gene, CDR1 is MRHNA and CDR2 is SNTAGT. The V and J ends lost 5 bases and 4 bases, in that order; junction bases with no gene match: 13. This CDR3 contains 16 residues. For the CDR3, the DNA is TGTGCCAGCAGTTATACAGGGGTCCAGGGAGGCTATGGCTACACCTTC. The encoded protein is CASSYTGVQGGYGYTF.

The gene calls are TRBV4-1 and TRBJ2-5; TRBD2 matches at 13 bases. The CDR3 extends over 18 amino acids. The V gene's germline CDR1 is MGHRA and CDR2 YSYEKL. Losses at the gene ends were 3 bases for V and 0 bases for J; bases not matched to a gene: 7. CDR3 sequence reads: CASSHQRGLAGDQETQYF. In DNA, the CDR3 is TGCGCCAGCAGCCACCAACGAGGACTAGCGGGGGACCAAGAGACCCAGTACTTC.

In its sample, this clone was seen once. The chain couples TRBV11-2 to TRBJ2-2; D not certain. Germline assignment: CDR1 SGHAT and CDR2 FQNNGV. V shed 7 bases and J shed 0 bases, with 18 bases lying between them. This CDR3 is built from 17 residues. The CDR3 protein is CASTTTTRLTNTGELFF. CDR3 nucleotides: TGTGCCAGCACCACCACCACGAGGCTTACGAACACCGGGGAGCTGTTTTTT.

The rearrangement joins TRBV29-1 to TRBJ2-2; 11 nucleotides agree with TRBD2. V lost 6 bases and J lost 4; bases outside the gene matches: 7. Germline values: CDR1 SQVTM, CDR2 ANQGSEA. The CDR3 has 15 residues. The DNA of the CDR3 is TGCAGCGTGTGGCTAGCGGGGGGCCTCACCGGGGAGCTGTTTTTT. Protein sequence: CSVWLAGGLTGELFF.

CDR3 in DNA: TGTGCCAGCAGCCCGCTCGGGACAATCTACGAGCAGTACTTC. This translates into CASSPLGTIYEQYF. This chain connects TRBV3-1 (or the pseudogene TRBV3-2) to TRBJ2-7; perhaps TRBD1 as D (6 bases). V lost 4 bases and J 3 bases, leaving 13 bases between the germline ends. This CDR3 is built from 14 residues. The germline gives CDR1 LGHDT, CDR2 YNNKEL (reference sequence).

The chain uses TRBV3-1 (or the pseudogene TRBV3-2) and TRBJ1-5; no firm D call. The CDR3 loop spans 15 amino acids. Trimming pared 1 base from V and 4 bases from J, leaving 11 bases between. Germline V lookup: CDR1 LGHDT, CDR2 YNNKEL (reference sequence). The CDR3 nucleotides read TGTGCCAGCAGCCAAGGAATAACGGGGAATCAGCCCCAGCATTTT. Its protein is CASSQGITGNQPQHF.